This entry lists 4 T cell receptor beta chains sequenced from one sample in a study of Ad26.COV2.S vaccination and SARS-CoV-2 variants. This sample's treatment: roughly 19 received Ad26.COV2.S at low or high dose, single or two shots; roughly five received placebo; per-sample allocation not given. Specimen acquisition occurred on day 63 following the initial vaccine or placebo injection. Data came from immunoSEQ multiplex PCR; TCRdb stores just in-frame clones and leaves some out. In the table there are about 330,000 clones, under 90% of which are singletons. Sequenced material: peripheral blood, taken in a trial of Ad26.COV2.S vaccine versus placebo. These receptors were obtained from a person aged 18-60 years who received the Ad26.COV2.S COVID-19 vaccine or a placebo.

The CDR3 reads CASSQGTASDEAFF. The CDR3 DNA reads as TGCGCCAGCAGCCAAGGAACAGCTAGTGATGAAGCTTTCTTT. The rearrangement joins TRBV4-1 to TRBJ1-1, with unresolved D. The V end lost 1 base, the J end lost 7 bases, and 13 bases lay between the germline ends. The germline V gene encodes CDR1 MGHRA and CDR2 YSYEKL. This CDR3 contains 14 residues.

This clone was observed a handful of times. The chain recombines TRBV2 with TRBJ2-3; D not certain. Trimming pared 7 bases from V and 6 bases from J, leaving 14 bases between. There are 13 residues in the CDR3. Germline CDR1 SNHLY, CDR2 FYNNEI. The CDR3 DNA reads as TGTGCCAGCATGGTGGGGATCCTGGATACGCAGTATTTT. Residues: CASMVGILDTQYF.

The V and J genes are TRBV27 and TRBJ1-4, with D perhaps matching TRBD1 (5 bases). CDR3 length: 13 residues. The V gene's germline CDR1 is MNHEY and CDR2 SMNVEV (reference sequence). The V gene lost 2 bases and the J gene lost 8 bases, with 9 bases spanning the gap. CDR3 nucleotides: TGTGCCAGCAGTTTAGGGACCCGCGAAAAACTGTTTTTT. Encoded protein: CASSLGTREKLFF.

The chain recombines TRBV19 with TRBJ2-1, with D tentatively TRBD2 (6 bases). The CDR3 totals 15 residues. Germline loops: CDR1 LNHDA, CDR2 SQIVND (reference sequence). Deletions cut 3 bases from V and 5 bases from J, with 14 bases between. The CDR3 DNA follows: TGTGCCAGTAGTATTTTGAGCGGGTTTGACAATGAGCAGTTCTTC. Its translation is CASSILSGFDNEQFF.